This TCR beta chain was retrieved from a study of blood T cell repertoires in COVID-19. Overall study: Whether acute or convalescent, the COVID-19 samples came from the United States, Italy and Spain. PBMCs, B-cell-depleted T cells, or T cells provided the cDNA or gDNA that made up the material.

Germline V gene data show CDR1 as GTSNPN and CDR2 as SVGIG (reference sequence). The CDR3 loop spans 12 amino acids. V lost 4 bases and J 2 bases, leaving 6 bases between the germline ends. Original processing methods: Counts of nucleated cells, estimated from reference gene primer amplification, were obtained. Produced via immunoSEQ multiplex PCR; TCRdb's table is partial and in-frame only. V and J calls and clone size follow that table, whereas D and trimming were derived from the DNA. Here the sample spans hundreds of thousands of clones, 85% to 90% being singletons. The TCR comes from a human donor in a cohort sampled during active COVID-19. The material sequenced was peripheral blood. This rearrangement joins TRBV30 to TRBJ2-1; no definite D call. The CDR3 nucleotides read TGTGCCTGGACCGGTCCCTACAATGAGCAGTTCTTC. Translated: CAWTGPYNEQFF.